The text below deals with one TCR beta chain. This sample was taken from a study of control samples from healthy donors and cancer patients. Here immunoSEQ multiplex PCR was the method, and the copy in TCRdb shows in-frame clones only, minus some. This table holds fewer than 200,000 clones, 80% to 90% found once. The receptor comes from a woman in her twenties or thirties in good health. Material for sequencing was blood.

CDR3 nucleotides: TGTGCCACCAGTAGGGGGATGTCCCGTGAGACCCAGTACTTC. This sequence encodes CATSRGMSRETQYF. The chain couples TRBV24-1 to TRBJ2-5, with TRBD1 as a possible D gene (6 bases). Germline V lookup: CDR1 KGHDR, CDR2 SFDVKD. The CDR3 length is 14 residues. The V end was cut by 6 bases, the J end by 5 bases, with 15 bases between.